This TCR beta chain stems from a study of blood T cell repertoires in COVID-19. Across the study: Samples representing acute and convalescent COVID-19 were sourced from the United States, Italy and Spain. T cells, B-cell-depleted T cells, or PBMCs supplied cDNA or gDNA.

Authors' methods: Amplification of reference gene primers was used by the study to estimate nucleated cell counts. Some clones are missing from TCRdb's copy, which holds only in-frame ones; the method was immunoSEQ multiplex PCR. V and J calls and clone size are given by that table; D and trimming were obtained from the DNA. Here the sample spans 200,000 to 300,000 clones, roughly four fifths being singletons. Deletions cut 2 bases from V and 1 base from J, with 15 bases between. Germline V gene lookup returns CDR1 MNHNS and CDR2 SASEGT. CDR3 size: 17 residues. Sequencing input: peripheral blood. The chain recombines TRBV6-1 with TRBJ1-3, with D perhaps matching TRBD1 (6 bases). The receptor was isolated from a man aged 50-59 years with acute or convalescent COVID-19. The CDR3 reads CASSEFGGDRSGNTIYF. In DNA, the CDR3 is TGTGCCAGCAGTGAATTTGGGGGCGATAGGTCTGGAAACACCATATATTTT.